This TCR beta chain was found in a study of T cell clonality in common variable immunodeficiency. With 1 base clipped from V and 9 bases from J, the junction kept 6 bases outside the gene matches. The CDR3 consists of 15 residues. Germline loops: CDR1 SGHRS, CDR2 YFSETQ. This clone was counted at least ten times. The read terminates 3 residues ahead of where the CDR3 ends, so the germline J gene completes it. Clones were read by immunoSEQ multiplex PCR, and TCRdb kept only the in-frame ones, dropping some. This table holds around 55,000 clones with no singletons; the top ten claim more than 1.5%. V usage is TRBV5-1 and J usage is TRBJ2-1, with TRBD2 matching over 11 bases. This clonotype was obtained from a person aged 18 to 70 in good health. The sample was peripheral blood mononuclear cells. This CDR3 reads CASSLTSGGIREQFF. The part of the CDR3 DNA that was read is TGCGCCAGCAGCTTGACTAGCGGGGGAATCCGTGAG.